The clone carrying this T cell receptor (beta chain) occurred a few times. The target antigen is unknown. The data were taken from a study of CD8 T cells in ankylosing spondylitis. Study observations and caveats: Prior work had noted some motif variants in reactive arthritis blood and synovial fluid.

The CDR3 spans 19 residues. Losses at the gene ends were 4 bases for V and 0 bases for J; bases not matched to a gene: 8. Germline loops: CDR1 MGHRA, CDR2 YSYEKL. TCRdb reprocessed the 5' RACE reads with MiXCR, giving one entry per CDR3 protein. The table has tens of thousands of distinct CDR3 sequences, roughly 27% seen once. The sequenced sample was blood, either unsorted or a sorted T cell fraction (not recorded which). The chain has TRBV4-1 and TRBJ2-3, with 15 bases matching TRBD2. This receptor was taken from a male donor with ankylosing spondylitis or in good health (not recorded which). The CDR3 loop is CASSRKGTSGGISTDTQYF. CDR3 in DNA: TGCGCCAGCAGCCGCAAAGGGACTAGCGGGGGGATTAGCACAGATACGCAGTATTTT.